This entry lists 27 T cell receptor beta chains sequenced from one sample in a study of T cell responses to AZD1222 COVID-19 vaccine (dated by TCRdb to about 2021). To prepare the library, the immunoSEQ multiplex PCR assay was applied. The table was pulled from immuneACCESS by TCRdb, which kept in-frame rearrangements only. Such tables lose some clones; where checked, under half of the loss comes from unresolved V genes, and the rest has no known cause. This sample gives 150,000 to 200,000 clones in total; 70% to 90% of them show up just once. The top ten clonotypes cover around 5.8% of the sample. What this sample's time point label stands for: baseline before first vaccination. The specimen comprised peripheral blood, sampled on day 0 of AZD1222 vaccination. The receptors come from an adult in good health.

The chain couples TRBV27 to TRBJ1-5; D call uncertain. The ends were cut back, 2 bases at V and 3 bases at J, with 5 bases in the middle. From germline, CDR1 is MNHEY and CDR2 SMNVEV (reference sequence). The CDR3 is made up of 13 amino acids. CDR3 in DNA: TGTGCCAGCAGTTTAGAACTCAATCAGCCCCAGCATTTT. It codes for CASSLELNQPQHF.

The genes are TRBV5-5 and TRBJ1-6; no clear D. Trimming cost V 0 bases and J 6 bases, with 19 bases left between them. The CDR3 runs 18 residues. The V gene's germline CDR1 is SGHKS and CDR2 YYEKEE (reference sequence). The CDR3: CASSLAPLSGETNSPLHF. The CDR3, as DNA: TGTGCCAGCAGCTTGGCCCCACTATCCGGAGAAACTAATTCACCCCTCCACTTT.

This clone was seen a few times. This rearrangement joins TRBV6-1 to TRBJ1-3; 7 bases align to TRBD1. Per germline, CDR1 MNHNS and CDR2 SASEGT. This CDR3 has 17 residues. Trimming removed 4 bases from V and 0 bases from J; junction bases left unmatched: 9. The CDR3 loop reads CASSAGWTGFSGNTIYF. The CDR3 DNA sequence: TGTGCCAGCAGTGCCGGTTGGACAGGATTCTCTGGAAACACCATATATTTT.

The V call is TRBV10-3, the J call TRBJ2-5; D is unresolved. V dropped 0 bases and J dropped 5 bases, with 7 bases sitting between them. This CDR3 has 13 amino acids. Per the germline V gene, CDR1 is ENHRY and CDR2 is SYGVKD. The CDR3 region has the DNA TGTGCCATCAGTGAGTCGACTGGGGAGACCCAGTACTTC. It yields the protein CAISESTGETQYF.

The rearrangement links TRBV6-5 to TRBJ2-3, with D uncertain. The CDR3 covers 13 residues. Trimming took off 2 bases at V and 0 bases at J, with 3 bases between the two ends. Germline CDR1 MNHEY, CDR2 SVGAGI. CDR3 loop: CASSYPSTDTQYF. The CDR3 DNA sequence: TGTGCCAGCAGTTACCCGAGCACAGATACGCAGTATTTT.

The V gene is TRBV12-3 or TRBV12-4, the J gene TRBJ1-4; D is uncertain. The ends were cut back, 4 bases at V and 8 bases at J, with 5 bases in the middle. The CDR3 is made up of 11 amino acids. Here the CDR3 DNA reads TGTGCCAGCAGTTCCACAGAAAAACTGTTTTTT. This sequence encodes CASSSTEKLFF.

The chain carries TRBV19 and TRBJ1-5, with D perhaps TRBD1 (5 bases). CDR3 length: 19 residues. Between the trimmed V and J ends, which lost 4 bases and 6 bases, there was a span of 28 bases. CDR1 and CDR2 (germline): LNHDA, SQIVND (reference sequence). In DNA, the CDR3 is TGTGCCAGTAGTAGCCCGGGGCGGGGGGGACTCCTGGCGTCTCAGCCCCAGCATTTT. Its protein is CASSSPGRGGLLASQPQHF.

CDR3 DNA: TGTGCCAGCAGTTTAGCGGAAAACTCACAGGGGTATGGCTACACCTTC. As protein: CASSLAENSQGYGYTF. The V gene is TRBV28, the J gene TRBJ1-2; TRBD1 agrees at 7 bases. Germline assignment: CDR1 MDHEN and CDR2 SYDVKM. V shed 2 bases, J shed 5 bases, and the junction held 11 bases outside the gene matches. The CDR3 is 16 amino acids.

The chain joins TRBV10-3 to TRBJ1-1, with TRBD1 matching 7 bases. CDR3 length: 14 amino acids. Germline V lookup: CDR1 ENHRY, CDR2 SYGVKD. V shed 5 bases, J shed 1 base, and the junction held 4 bases outside the gene matches. As DNA, the CDR3 is TGTGCCATCAGTTCACAGGGGTCGAACACTGAAGCTTTCTTT. Protein sequence: CAISSQGSNTEAFF.

The chain joins TRBV20-1 to TRBJ2-2; D gene unclear. V was cut by 3 bases and J by 1 base, with 9 bases left in between. Germline CDR1 DFQATT, CDR2 SNEGSKA (reference sequence). CDR3 length: 14 residues. The CDR3 DNA follows: TGCAGTGCTAGTGAGTTCCGGAACACCGGGGAGCTGTTTTTT. Amino acids: CSASEFRNTGELFF.

The chain employs TRBV15 and TRBJ2-7; 10 bases are shared with TRBD2. There are 16 residues in the CDR3. V was pared by 0 bases and J by 4 bases, with 6 bases of the junction left unmatched. CDR1 is LNHNV and CDR2 is YYDKDF in the germline V gene (reference sequence). The DNA of the CDR3 is TGTGCCACCAGCAGAGATCCACTAGCGGGAAGGTACGAGCAGTACTTC. Amino acid sequence: CATSRDPLAGRYEQYF.

This CDR3 is CASSVIGTSGIMSSYEQYF. CDR3 bases: TGTGCCAGCAGTGTGATAGGGACTAGCGGGATCATGAGCTCCTACGAGCAGTACTTC. This chain connects TRBV6-1 to TRBJ2-7; 13 positions match TRBD2. This CDR3 is 19 amino acids long. V lost 4 bases and J lost 0; bases outside the gene matches: 12. Germline values: CDR1 MNHNS, CDR2 SASEGT.

This clone was observed once. This chain links TRBV6-2 or TRBV6-3 with TRBJ2-3; the D gene is possibly TRBD2 (6 bases). Trimming removed 4 bases at V and 0 bases at J, with 11 bases between. Germline V gene data show CDR1 as MNHEY and CDR2 as SVGEGT. The CDR3 covers 15 residues. The CDR3 loop is CASSLRAGSTDTQYF. The CDR3 DNA follows: TGTGCCAGCAGTTTGCGGGCGGGAAGCACAGATACGCAGTATTTT.

This chain uses TRBV9 with TRBJ1-3, with TRBD1 matching over 7 bases. CDR1 and CDR2 from the germline V gene are SGDLS and YYNGEE. The trim removed 4 bases at V and 0 bases at J, leaving 13 bases unmatched. This CDR3 has 18 residues. This CDR3 reads CASSPRTGRSSSGNTIYF. The CDR3 DNA reads TGTGCCAGCAGCCCCCGGACAGGCAGATCGAGCTCTGGAAACACCATATATTTT.

The CDR3 coding sequence is TGCGCCAGCAGCCTTATGACTGACTCTGGAAACACCATATATTTT. This gives the protein CASSLMTDSGNTIYF. The rearrangement uses TRBV4-1 and TRBJ1-3; D is unclear. CDR3 length: 15 amino acids. The V end was cut by 4 bases, the J end by 0 bases, with 10 bases between. The germline CDR1 and CDR2 sequences are MGHRA and YSYEKL.

The V gene is TRBV7-2, the J gene TRBJ2-7; D might be TRBD1 or TRBD2, each matching 5 bases. CDR1 and CDR2 (germline): SGHTA, FQGNSA. The CDR3 loop spans 14 amino acids. V lost 3 bases and J lost 4, with 13 bases in between. CDR3 bases: TGTGCCAGCAGCTTCGGGACCCTAAATTACGAGCAGTACTTC. Amino acids: CASSFGTLNYEQYF.

V is TRBV28 and J is TRBJ1-5; TRBD1 aligns across 7 bases. Losses at the gene ends were 7 bases for V and 2 bases for J; bases not matched to a gene: 5. The CDR3 spans 14 residues. Germline CDR1 is MDHEN and CDR2 is SYDVKM. Here the CDR3 DNA reads TGTGCCAGCATCAGAGGGGGCGGCAATCAGCCCCAGCATTTT. This gives the protein CASIRGGGNQPQHF. The entire variable domain, with the rest obtained from reference TRBV28 and TRBJ1-5, is as follows: DVKVTQSSRYLVKRTGEKVFLECVQDMDHENMFWYRQDPGLGLRLIYFSYDVKMKEKGDIPEGYSVSREKKERFSLILESASTNQTSMYLCASIRGGGNQPQHFGDGTRLSIL.

V gene TRBV28 combines with J gene TRBJ1-5; D perhaps matches TRBD1 (6 bases). The CDR3 is 13 amino acids. CDR1 is MDHEN, CDR2 SYDVKM, per germline. V was shortened by 5 bases and J by 2 bases, with 7 bases between the two germline ends. CDR3 residues: CASSRQGNQPQHF. In nucleotides, the CDR3 is TGTGCCAGCAGTCGACAGGGCAATCAGCCCCAGCATTTT.

The chain has TRBV28 and TRBJ1-5, with TRBD1 identical over 8 bases. The CDR3 extends over 13 amino acids. The J segment lost 5 bases and the V segment lost 8 bases, leaving 5 bases of the junction unmatched. Germline assignment: CDR1 MDHEN and CDR2 SYDVKM. Written as DNA, the CDR3 is TGTGCCAGCCATGGACAGGGATATCAGCCCCAGCATTTT. This sequence encodes CASHGQGYQPQHF.

Concerning this clone itself: Other DNA sequences in this sample translate to the same CDR3. The chain couples TRBV30 to TRBJ1-5, with unresolved D. Germline V lookup: CDR1 GTSNPN, CDR2 SVGIG (reference sequence). There are 13 residues in the CDR3. With 1 base removed from V and 4 bases from J, the gap between germline ends came to 8 bases. The CDR3 DNA reads TGTGCCTGGAGTGCCGGAGGGAATCAGCCCCAGCATTTT. The encoded protein is CAWSAGGNQPQHF.

This chain uses TRBV19 with TRBJ2-5; TRBD1 might be the D (6 bases). Germline assignment: CDR1 LNHDA and CDR2 SQIVND (reference sequence). Trimming shortened V by 4 bases and J by 4 bases, and 16 bases separated the two germline ends. The CDR3 is 15 residues long. The CDR3 bases are TGTGCCAGTAGTAACACACAGGGTTGGGGAGAGACCCAGTACTTC. Protein product: CASSNTQGWGETQYF. The full variable domain, its missing parts supplied by reference TRBV19 and TRBJ2-5, is DGGITQSPKYLFRKEGQNVTLSCEQNLNHDAMYWYRQDPGQGLRLIYYSQIVNDFQKGDIAEGYSVSREKKESFPLTVTSAQKNPTAFYLCASSNTQGWGETQYFGPGTRLLVL.

V is TRBV5-1 and J is TRBJ2-1; 8 bases are a match to TRBD2. J gave up 6 bases and V 0 bases, and 17 bases lay outside the gene matches. Germline lookup yields CDR1 SGHRS and CDR2 YFSETQ. The CDR3 totals 19 residues. CDR3: CASSLGSGAQRGLFNEQFF. The CDR3 DNA reads TGCGCCAGCAGCTTGGGTTCGGGTGCGCAGCGGGGGCTCTTCAATGAGCAGTTCTTC.

The table lists this clone with a count of one. The chain couples TRBV6-5 to TRBJ2-7; tentative D call: TRBD1 (6 bases). Trimming pared 2 bases from V and 3 bases from J, leaving 14 bases between. The germline CDR1 and CDR2 sequences are MNHEY and SVGAGI. The CDR3 is 15 residues long. As DNA, the CDR3 is TGTGCCAGCAGTTACGGGGAACAGGGAGTCTACGAGCAGTACTTC. Protein: CASSYGEQGVYEQYF.

The chain links TRBV11-2 to TRBJ2-2, with TRBD1 as a possible D gene (5 bases). The CDR3 consists of 14 residues. V lost 5 bases, J lost 4 bases, and 11 bases lay in between. CDR1 SGHAT and CDR2 FQNNGV come from the germline V gene. Written as DNA, the CDR3 is TGTGCCAGCAGCCGAGACAGACGCACCGGGGAGCTGTTTTTT. Protein: CASSRDRRTGELFF.

The J gene is TRBJ1-3, the V gene TRBV20-1; no firm D call. The CDR3 has 16 amino acids. Germline CDR1 DFQATT, CDR2 SNEGSKA (reference sequence). With 6 bases removed from V and 0 bases from J, the gap between germline ends came to 18 bases. The CDR3: CSASRARSNSGNTIYF. Written as DNA, the CDR3 is TGCAGTGCGAGTAGGGCCCGATCCAACTCTGGAAACACCATATATTTT.

V usage is TRBV19 and J usage is TRBJ1-2, with no clear D. Per germline, CDR1 LNHDA and CDR2 SQIVND (reference sequence). V was pared by 7 bases and J by 2 bases, with 11 bases between. The CDR3 sequence is 13 residues long. CDR3 residues: CASNLDQNYGYTF. CDR3 coding DNA: TGTGCCAGTAACTTAGACCAAAACTATGGCTACACCTTC.

CDR3 coding DNA: TGTGCCAGCAGCTTACGAAGGGCCGCCGGGGAGCTGTTTTTT. It codes for CASSLRRAAGELFF. The gene calls are TRBV7-2 and TRBJ2-2; D gene ambiguous. The CDR3 covers 14 residues. Trimming shortened V by 2 bases and J by 6 bases, and 10 bases separated the two germline ends. Germline V lookup: CDR1 SGHTA, CDR2 FQGNSA.